The clone carrying this T cell receptor (beta chain) was picked up one time. The data were taken from a study of glioma-infiltrating T cells after dendritic cell vaccination. Germline V lookup: CDR1 LGHNA, CDR2 YNFKEQ. Trimming took 4 bases from V and 4 from J, leaving 13 bases between them. The CDR3 totals 14 residues. Sequenced by immunoSEQ multiplex PCR; TCRdb stores in-frame clones only, minus some. The data contain tens of thousands of clones, more than 75% of them singletons. Only patients with spare fresh-frozen tumor and over two years of follow-up were included. This TCR derives from a human donor with glioblastoma. The material was blood, obtained before dendritic cell vaccination. This rearrangement joins TRBV4-2 to TRBJ2-5, with a possible D match to TRBD1 (5 bases). The CDR3 region is CASSPRQLRETQYF. The CDR3 region has the DNA TGTGCCAGCAGCCCAAGACAGCTTAGAGAGACCCAGTACTTC.